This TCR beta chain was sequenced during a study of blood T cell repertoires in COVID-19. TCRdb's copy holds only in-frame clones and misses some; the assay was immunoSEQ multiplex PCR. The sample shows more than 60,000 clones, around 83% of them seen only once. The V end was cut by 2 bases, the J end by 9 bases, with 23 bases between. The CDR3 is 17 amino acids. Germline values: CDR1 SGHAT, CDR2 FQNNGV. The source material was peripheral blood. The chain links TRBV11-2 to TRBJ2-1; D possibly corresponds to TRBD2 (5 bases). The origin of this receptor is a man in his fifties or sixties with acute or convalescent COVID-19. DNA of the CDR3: TGTGCCAGCAGCTTATCATCATGGGCTAGTTTAAGCGGTGAGCAGTTCTTC. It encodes CASSLSSWASLSGEQFF.